This entry concerns a single T cell receptor (beta chain). Graft material was processed, releasing intraepithelial and lamina propria lymphocytes. This entry is derived from a study of graft-versus-host responses after intestinal transplantation. Measured with immunoSEQ multiplex PCR; TCRdb has only the in-frame clones, and not every one. The repertoire holds 15,000 to 20,000 clones, about 83% seen once, with 3.5% to 4% in the top ten. Per the germline V gene, CDR1 is MNHEY and CDR2 is SVGAGI. This CDR3 region has 13 residues. Trimming took 6 bases from V and 0 from J, leaving 6 bases between them. The V and J genes are TRBV6-5 and TRBJ1-5; D gene ambiguous. The sequencing used ileum tissue, collected about 80 weeks after intestinal transplantation. This receptor was taken from a human patient who received an intestinal transplant, so some T cells may come from the graft donor. CDR3 in DNA: TGTGCCAGCAGCCTGGATAGCAATCAGCCCCAGCATTTT. Its protein product is CASSLDSNQPQHF.